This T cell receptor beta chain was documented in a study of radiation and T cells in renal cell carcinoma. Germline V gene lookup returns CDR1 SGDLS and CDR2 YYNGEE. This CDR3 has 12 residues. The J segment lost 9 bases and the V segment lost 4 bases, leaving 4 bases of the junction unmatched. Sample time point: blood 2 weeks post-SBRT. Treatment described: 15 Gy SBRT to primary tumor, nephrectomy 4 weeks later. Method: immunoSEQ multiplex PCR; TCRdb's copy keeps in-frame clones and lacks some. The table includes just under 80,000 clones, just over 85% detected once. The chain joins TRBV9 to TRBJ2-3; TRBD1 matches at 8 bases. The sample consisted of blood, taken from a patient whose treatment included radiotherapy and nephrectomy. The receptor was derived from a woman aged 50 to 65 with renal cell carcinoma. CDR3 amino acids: CASSPDRGTQYF. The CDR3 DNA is TGTGCCAGCAGCCCTGACAGGGGCACGCAGTATTTT.